The clone carrying this T cell receptor (beta chain) was found a few times. The antigen is not known. The data were obtained in a study of blood T cells in healthy people across ages. Germline V gene lookup returns CDR1 MGHRA and CDR2 YSYEKL. V shed 1 base and J shed 3 bases, with 19 bases lying between them. There are 18 residues in the CDR3. Points from the study as a whole: Higher diversity and more naive CD4+ cells were features of long-lived donors, compared to aged donors.

Using a J-beta primer mix together with a sample-barcoded 5' primer, a second PCR was run for roughly 6 to 11 cycles. A 12-random-nucleotide template-switch adaptor tagged each cDNA molecule. TCRdb re-analysed the 5' RACE reads in MiXCR, keeping a single row per CDR3 protein. Of roughly 1.4 million distinct CDR3 sequences listed, almost 60% are singletons. The clonotype was recovered from a man younger than 35 in good health. The sequenced sample was blood. The chain is built from TRBV4-1 and TRBJ2-1; D possibly matches TRBD1 or TRBD2 (5 bases each). The CDR3 spells CASSQAWGDGAYYNEQFF. CDR3 nucleotides: TGCGCCAGCAGCCAAGCGTGGGGAGATGGGGCCTACTACAATGAGCAGTTCTTC.